Following are 26 T cell receptor beta chains from one sample sequenced in a study of response to subunit inactivated influenza vaccine. TCRdb passed the RT-PCR reads through MiXCR, listing each CDR3 protein once. This table has a few hundred thousand distinct CDR3 sequences, 20% to 25% appearing once. Material: PBMCs from blood, obtained about 20 months after vaccination. Receptors were obtained from a man aged 50 to 69 who received an inactivated influenza vaccine.

The chain recombines TRBV9 with TRBJ2-3, with 11 bases fitting TRBD2. The junction had 4 bases not matched to a gene; V was cut back by 0 bases and J by 4 bases. The CDR3 covers 16 residues. The germline gives CDR1 SGDLS, CDR2 YYNGEE. CDR3 sequence reads: CASSVDLAGGSDTQYF. CDR3 DNA: TGTGCCAGCAGCGTAGATCTAGCGGGGGGCTCAGATACGCAGTATTTT.

The chain combines TRBV6-4 with TRBJ1-5, with TRBD1 matching over 9 bases. From germline, CDR1 is MRHNA and CDR2 SNTAGT. The CDR3 loop spans 15 amino acids. J lost 4 bases, V lost 5 bases, and 6 bases had no gene match. This CDR3 is CASSTNRGPNQPQHF. For the CDR3, the DNA is TGTGCCAGCAGTACCAACAGGGGGCCAAATCAGCCCCAGCATTTT.

Only a few counts were recorded for this clonotype. The chain links TRBV6-2 or TRBV6-3 to TRBJ2-2; a weak D match, TRBD2 (5 bases). This CDR3 is built from 18 residues. CDR1 and CDR2 from the germline V gene are MNHEY and SVGEGT. The V and J ends lost 0 bases and 4 bases respectively, with 18 bases between them. The CDR3 nucleotides read TGTGCCAGCAGTTACTCCATGCGGGCATTCGCCGGCACCGGGGAGCTGTTTTTT. Amino acid sequence: CASSYSMRAFAGTGELFF.

This clonotype was seen many times. CDR3 in amino acids: CASSLVSPLAGWADTQYF. The CDR3 region has the DNA TGTGCCAGCAGTTTGGTGTCCCCCTTAGCGGGATGGGCAGATACGCAGTATTTT. The V gene is TRBV12-3 or TRBV12-4, the J gene TRBJ2-3, with TRBD2 identical over 8 bases. The V segment lost 3 bases and the J segment 4 bases; nucleotides outside the gene matches: 15. The CDR3 contains 18 residues.

This chain joins TRBV7-9 and TRBJ1-2; 8 nucleotides agree with TRBD1. Germline CDR1 reads SEHNR; CDR2 reads FQNEAQ (reference sequence). V lost 4 bases and J lost 4; bases outside the gene matches: 14. CDR3 length: 17 residues. The CDR3 region is CASSSTQGARVGYGYTF. The CDR3 nucleotides read TGTGCCAGCAGCTCAACCCAGGGGGCGCGGGTCGGCTATGGCTACACCTTC.

The V and J genes are TRBV11-2 and TRBJ2-7; 10 bases fit TRBD1. V lost 5 bases, J lost 7 bases, and 14 bases stayed unmatched. This CDR3 is 16 amino acids long. Germline lookup yields CDR1 SGHAT and CDR2 FQNNGV. The CDR3 reads CASSIYRDRGFREQYF. The CDR3 DNA is TGTGCCAGCAGCATATACCGGGACAGGGGTTTTCGGGAGCAGTACTTC.

The chain's CDR3 is CSVDTGTDTQYF. Here the CDR3 DNA reads TGCAGCGTTGACACAGGCACAGATACGCAGTATTTT. The V and J genes are TRBV29-1 and TRBJ2-3; D gene unclear. Germline-derived CDR1 and CDR2 are SQVTM and ANQGSEA. V dropped 3 bases and J dropped 1 base, with 5 bases sitting between them. The CDR3 spans 12 residues.

This chain uses TRBV29-1 with TRBJ1-1; a possible D gene is TRBD1 (5 bases). The length of the CDR3 is 14 residues. Germline-derived CDR1 and CDR2 are SQVTM and ANQGSEA. The ends were cut back, 1 base at V and 3 bases at J, with 12 bases in the middle. The CDR3 sequence: CSVEGGVGDTEAFF. The CDR3, as DNA: TGCAGCGTTGAAGGAGGGGTTGGGGACACTGAAGCTTTCTTT.

This clonotype has just a few counts. The rearrangement uses TRBV15 and TRBJ1-1; D is uncertain. CDR1 and CDR2 from the germline V gene are LNHNV and YYDKDF (reference sequence). The CDR3 contains 13 residues. V lost 3 bases and J lost 2, with 7 bases in between. The CDR3 sequence is CATSSGRNTEAFF. For the CDR3, the DNA is TGTGCCACCAGCAGTGGACGTAACACTGAAGCTTTCTTT.

This chain uses TRBV6-2 or TRBV6-3 with TRBJ2-3; the match to TRBD1 covers 8 bases. Germline CDR1 is MNHEY and CDR2 is SVGEGT. The CDR3 has 15 amino acids. With V trimmed by 4 bases and J by 4 bases, 7 bases remained unmatched. CDR3 residues: CASSSDRGWSDTQYF. The DNA for the CDR3 is TGTGCCAGCAGTTCCGACAGGGGATGGTCAGATACGCAGTATTTT.

The chain is built from TRBV29-1 and TRBJ2-7; 7 nucleotides line up with TRBD1. The J segment lost 6 bases and the V segment lost 5 bases, leaving 13 bases of the junction unmatched. CDR3 size: 14 residues. Germline V CDR1 and CDR2: SQVTM, ANQGSEA. The chain's CDR3 is CSVRPQGMIGEQYF. The CDR3 region has the DNA TGCAGCGTTCGACCACAGGGGATGATCGGCGAGCAGTACTTC.

The V gene is TRBV25-1, the J gene TRBJ2-3; the D gene could be TRBD1 or TRBD2 (5 bases each). Germline CDR1 reads MGHDK; CDR2 reads SYGVNS. This CDR3 is 13 amino acids long. Trimming took off 9 bases at V and 4 bases at J, with 14 bases between the two ends. The DNA of the CDR3 is TGTGCCAGGACTGGGGGAAACCCAGATACGCAGTATTTT. Protein: CARTGGNPDTQYF.

This clonotype was observed a handful of times. The V gene is TRBV3-1, the J gene TRBJ1-3, with D possibly matching TRBD1 (6 bases). Trimming left V 2 bases short and J 3 bases short, with 14 bases between. In germline, CDR1 is LGHDT, CDR2 YNNKEL (reference sequence). The CDR3 loop spans 16 amino acids. CDR3 nucleotide sequence: TGTGCCAGCAGCCAAACAGGGACATATGATGGAAACACCATATATTTT. Its translation: CASSQTGTYDGNTIYF. Supplemented by reference TRBV3-1 and TRBJ1-3, the full variable domain reads DTAVSQTPKYLVTQMGNDKSIKCEQNLGHDTMYWYKQDSKKFLKIMFSYNNKELIINETVPNRFSPKSPDKAHLNLHINSLELGDSAVYFCASSQTGTYDGNTIYFGEGSWLTVV.

This rearrangement joins TRBV28 to TRBJ1-1; D not resolved. The germline V gene has CDR1 MDHEN and CDR2 SYDVKM. With 6 bases removed from V and 8 bases from J, the gap between germline ends came to 10 bases. The CDR3 is 11 amino acids. CDR3: CASSPGREAFF. The CDR3 nucleotides read TGTGCCAGCAGCCCTGGGCGGGAAGCTTTCTTT.

The table lists this clonotype with a few counts. The V call is TRBV29-1, the J call TRBJ1-2; unclear D gene. From germline, CDR1 is SQVTM and CDR2 ANQGSEA. Trimming took 4 bases from V and 2 from J, leaving 5 bases between them. The CDR3 sequence is 11 residues long. The DNA of the CDR3 is TGCAGCGTTGCCCCGAACTATGGCTACACCTTC. Protein sequence: CSVAPNYGYTF.

The sample holds many counts of this clonotype. This chain uses TRBV11-3 with TRBJ1-4, with D unclear. The V and J ends lost 4 bases and 3 bases respectively, with 15 bases between them. This CDR3 region has 16 residues. The germline V gene has CDR1 SGHNT and CDR2 YENEEA. As DNA, the CDR3 is TGTGCCAGCAGCTCAAAACGGTTTTCATCTAATGAAAAACTGTTTTTT. Translated: CASSSKRFSSNEKLFF.

The rearrangement uses TRBV7-9 and TRBJ2-1, with 9 bases matching TRBD2. V shed 7 bases and J 5 bases; nucleotides not matched to a gene: 3. From germline, CDR1 is SEHNR and CDR2 FQNEAQ (reference sequence). This CDR3 contains 13 residues. The CDR3 nucleotides are TGTGCCAGCAAGACTAGCGGAAACAATGAGCAGTTCTTC. Its translation is CASKTSGNNEQFF. Drawing the rest from reference TRBV7-9 and TRBJ2-1, the complete variable domain is DTGVSQNPRHKITKRGQNVTFRCDPISEHNRLYWYRQTLGQGPEFLTYFQNEAQLEKSRLLSDRFSAERPKGSFSTLEIQRTEQGDSAMYLCASKTSGNNEQFFGPGTRLTVL.

The chain joins TRBV6-1 to TRBJ1-2; 7 bases map to TRBD1. Trimming took 8 bases from V and 5 from J; bases not matched to a gene: 8. CDR3 length: 13 residues. The germline V gene has CDR1 MNHNS and CDR2 SASEGT. The CDR3 loop reads CASGQGGQYGYTF. In DNA form, the CDR3 reads TGTGCCAGCGGCCAGGGGGGGCAGTATGGCTACACCTTC.

As concerns this clonotype: One end of the junction does not line up with germline, which may come from a read error. J is TRBJ2-6 and V is TRBV19; 7 bases line up with TRBD1. This CDR3 has 15 residues. Germline V CDR1 and CDR2: LNHDA, SQIVND (reference sequence). The CDR3 DNA follows: TGTGCCAGTAGTATAACAGGGGATGGGGTCAACGTCCTGACTTTC. Translation: CASSITGDGVNVLTF.

The chain links TRBV20-1 to TRBJ2-7; 11 bases line up with TRBD2. V shed 1 base, J shed 3 bases, and the junction held 5 bases outside the gene matches. Germline V gives CDR1 DFQATT, CDR2 SNEGSKA (reference sequence). CDR3 length: 15 amino acids. The CDR3 coding sequence is TGCAGTGCTAGAGGTTTTACTAGCGGGAGCTACGAGCAGTACTTC. It yields the protein CSARGFTSGSYEQYF.

This chain joins TRBV21-1 and TRBJ2-3; the table names TRBD2, a call not compared with the DNA. TRBV21-1 is designated a pseudogene. The CDR3 runs 20 residues. DNA of the CDR3: TGTGCCAGCAGCAAGAAGGCTGATAGTGGGACTAGCGGGGACACAGATACGCAGTATTTT. This gives the protein CASSKKADSGTSGDTDTQYF.

The chain couples TRBV19 to TRBJ1-1; D is ambiguous. CDR1 and CDR2 from the germline V gene are LNHDA and SQIVND (reference sequence). V was shortened by 3 bases and J by 5 bases, with 16 bases between the two germline ends. The CDR3 is 15 amino acids. The CDR3, as DNA: TGTGCCAGTAGTATTCTTGGGGAGATAAGGACTGAAGCTTTCTTT. This sequence encodes CASSILGEIRTEAFF.

The table lists this clonotype with a few counts. The J gene is TRBJ1-3, the V gene TRBV5-1; tentatively, D is TRBD1 (5 bases). V gave up 0 bases and J gave up 4 bases, with 14 bases separating them. The CDR3 totals 16 residues. Per germline, CDR1 SGHRS and CDR2 YFSETQ. The CDR3 DNA sequence: TGCGCCAGCAGCTTGGCGGCCAGGGCCAGCGGAAACACCATATATTTT. It encodes CASSLAARASGNTIYF.

There are a few counts of this clonotype. The V and J genes are TRBV3-1 and TRBJ2-7; 9 nucleotides line up with TRBD1. With 4 bases clipped from V and 5 bases from J, the junction kept 12 bases outside the gene matches. Germline V gene data show CDR1 as LGHDT and CDR2 as YNNKEL (reference sequence). This CDR3 is built from 16 residues. CDR3 loop: CASSLGTGLLSHEQYF. CDR3 bases: TGTGCCAGCAGCCTCGGGACAGGGTTATTGTCCCACGAGCAGTACTTC.

The V call is TRBV11-1, the J call TRBJ2-1, with D perhaps matching TRBD1 (5 bases). The length of the CDR3 is 13 residues. Germline lookup yields CDR1 SGHAT and CDR2 FQDESV (reference sequence). Trimming took 5 bases from V and 10 from J, leaving 15 bases between them. The CDR3 DNA reads TGTGCCAGCAGCACTTCCAGGGTCCAGGAGCAGTTCTTC. Residues: CASSTSRVQEQFF.

The genes are TRBV7-2 and TRBJ2-1, with 8 nucleotides matching TRBD2. After removal of 3 bases from V and 8 bases from J, the junction contained 9 bases not matched to a gene. The CDR3 loop spans 15 amino acids. Germline values: CDR1 SGHTA, CDR2 FQGNSA. The CDR3 is CASSFRRGVDDEQFF. The CDR3 DNA reads TGTGCCAGCAGCTTCCGGCGGGGGGTAGACGATGAGCAGTTCTTC.